A single sample is the source of the 14 T cell receptor beta chains below, sequenced in a study of blood T cell repertoires in COVID-19. The protocol was immunoSEQ multiplex PCR, while the TCRdb copy is restricted to in-frame clones and leaves out a portion. Here the sample spans about 370,000 clones, roughly nine tenths being singletons. The specimen was PBMCs or T cells enriched from blood (not recorded which). Receptors were obtained from a young man who had recovered from COVID-19.

The chain links TRBV5-5 to TRBJ2-7, with 8 bases lining up with TRBD1. Germline CDR1 reads SGHKS; CDR2 reads YYEKEE (reference sequence). V gave up 4 bases and J gave up 2 bases; unmatched junction bases: 8. The CDR3 is made up of 15 amino acids. The CDR3 spells CASSLMTGVPYEQYF. The CDR3, as DNA: TGTGCCAGCAGCCTCATGACAGGGGTGCCCTACGAGCAGTACTTC.

The chain recombines TRBV6-5 with TRBJ1-1; D not certain. Germline V CDR1 and CDR2: MNHEY, SVGAGI. Trimming left V 2 bases short and J 1 base short, with 5 bases between. The CDR3 sequence is 13 residues long. For the CDR3, the DNA is TGTGCCAGCAGTTACCAGGCGAACACTGAAGCTTTCTTT. Amino acid sequence: CASSYQANTEAFF.

The chain has TRBV6-2 or TRBV6-3 and TRBJ2-1; 7 bases fit TRBD2. After removal of 5 bases from V and 4 bases from J, the junction contained 11 bases not matched to a gene. The germline V gene encodes CDR1 MNHEY and CDR2 SVGEGT. The CDR3 consists of 16 residues. CDR3 sequence reads: CASSRLGLIRYNEQFF. CDR3 sequence (DNA): TGTGCCAGCAGTCGCCTGGGACTAATAAGGTACAATGAGCAGTTCTTC.

This chain joins TRBV30 and TRBJ1-1, with D uncertain. Trimming took off 4 bases at V and 3 bases at J, with 12 bases between the two ends. The length of the CDR3 is 13 residues. Germline CDR1 and CDR2: GTSNPN and SVGIG (reference sequence). In DNA form, the CDR3 reads TGTGCCTGGAAAGCAGGCTTTGACACTGAAGCTTTCTTT. It encodes CAWKAGFDTEAFF.

The rearrangement uses TRBV19 and TRBJ2-5; D might be TRBD1 (5 bases). The CDR3 loop spans 14 amino acids. Germline CDR1 is LNHDA and CDR2 is SQIVND (reference sequence). V was shortened by 1 base and J by 4 bases, with 10 bases between the two germline ends. The CDR3 sequence is CASSIVQGRETQYF. The CDR3 DNA follows: TGTGCCAGTAGTATAGTCCAGGGCCGAGAGACCCAGTACTTC.

The V call is TRBV9, the J call TRBJ2-6, with D possibly TRBD1 on 5 matching bases. V lost 3 bases to trimming and J lost 2 bases, with 12 bases between them. This CDR3 has 16 residues. Germline V lookup: CDR1 SGDLS, CDR2 YYNGEE. The CDR3: CASSASGFTGANVLTF. The CDR3 DNA is TGTGCCAGCAGCGCCTCAGGGTTTACTGGGGCCAACGTCCTGACTTTC.

V and J are TRBV28 and TRBJ1-6; D not certain. CDR1 MDHEN and CDR2 SYDVKM come from the germline V gene. The CDR3 covers 13 residues. Trimming took off 7 bases at V and 6 bases at J, with 10 bases between the two ends. The CDR3 protein is CASIGSVNSPLHF. The CDR3 DNA is TGTGCCAGCATAGGGAGTGTTAATTCACCCCTCCACTTT.

The V call is TRBV6-5, the J call TRBJ1-1; 8 bases are shared with TRBD1. CDR1 is MNHEY, CDR2 SVGAGI, per germline. Trimming at V came to 2 bases and at J to 7 bases, leaving 0 bases not matched to a gene. The CDR3 length is 12 residues. The CDR3 sequence is CASSYGQGEAFF. The CDR3, as DNA: TGTGCCAGCAGTTACGGACAGGGTGAAGCTTTCTTT.

This chain uses TRBV6-5 with TRBJ2-7, with TRBD1 matching 7 bases. J lost 8 bases, V lost 6 bases, and 13 bases had no gene match. The V gene's germline CDR1 is MNHEY and CDR2 SVGAGI. The CDR3 contains 14 residues. This chain's CDR3 is CASRTRGRSDQQYF. CDR3 sequence (DNA): TGTGCCAGCAGGACGAGGGGGCGCAGTGACCAGCAGTACTTC.

The chain carries TRBV28 and TRBJ1-2, with TRBD1 identical over 9 bases. Germline assignment: CDR1 MDHEN and CDR2 SYDVKM. The trim removed 5 bases at V and 3 bases at J, leaving 1 base unmatched. This CDR3 has 13 amino acids. CDR3 in amino acids: CASSGTGYYGYTF. The CDR3, as DNA: TGTGCCAGCAGTGGGACAGGGTACTATGGCTACACCTTC.

The table lists this clone with a count of one. The chain couples TRBV19 to TRBJ1-4; 8 bases agree with TRBD1. CDR3 length: 16 residues. J lost 7 bases, V lost 8 bases, and 15 bases had no gene match. Germline lookup yields CDR1 LNHDA and CDR2 SQIVND (reference sequence). This CDR3 is CASPKARQGHREKLFF. The CDR3 DNA reads as TGTGCCAGTCCTAAGGCGAGACAGGGGCACCGTGAAAAACTGTTTTTT.

The chain has TRBV23-1 and TRBJ1-1; D gene unclear. TRBV23-1 is placed among ORFs of uncertain function. Trimming pared 6 bases from V and 4 bases from J, leaving 12 bases between. The CDR3 has 13 amino acids. This CDR3 is CASRHERSTEAFF. The CDR3 DNA sequence: TGCGCCAGCAGACACGAAAGGAGCACTGAAGCTTTCTTT.

The gene calls are TRBV27 and TRBJ2-7, with 7 bases fitting TRBD1. Germline-derived CDR1 and CDR2 are MNHEY and SMNVEV (reference sequence). Trimming took 8 bases from V and 0 from J; bases not matched to a gene: 10. This CDR3 spans 15 amino acids. The CDR3 DNA is TGTGCCAGCTGTATGAAGACAGGGAGCTCCTACGAGCAGTACTTC. This encodes CASCMKTGSSYEQYF.

This chain connects TRBV6-5 to TRBJ2-7; D remains unclear. The length of the CDR3 is 13 residues. Trimming cost V 6 bases and J 5 bases, with 14 bases left between them. Germline values: CDR1 MNHEY, CDR2 SVGAGI. CDR3 in amino acids: CASSITRFHEQYF. CDR3 bases: TGTGCCAGCAGCATAACCAGGTTCCACGAGCAGTACTTC.